The 26 T cell receptor beta chains in this list originate from one sample, sequenced in a study of control samples from healthy donors and cancer patients. The protocol was immunoSEQ multiplex PCR, while the TCRdb copy is restricted to in-frame clones and leaves out a portion. The profile shows tens of thousands of clones, roughly 89% of them singletons. Sequencing was performed on blood. Source of these receptors: a young man in good health.

The rearrangement links TRBV19 to TRBJ2-3; 7 nucleotides line up with TRBD1. The germline gives CDR1 LNHDA, CDR2 SQIVND (reference sequence). Trimming at V came to 7 bases and at J to 1 base, leaving 5 bases not matched to a gene. This CDR3 is built from 14 residues. The CDR3 is CASNEGARTDTQYF. The CDR3 bases are TGTGCCAGTAATGAGGGGGCCCGCACAGATACGCAGTATTTT.

This chain joins TRBV19 and TRBJ2-7; 8 bases map to TRBD1. V dropped 5 bases and J dropped 3; count of bases not matched to a gene: 9. CDR1 and CDR2 from the germline V gene are LNHDA and SQIVND (reference sequence). CDR3 size: 15 residues. The CDR3 nucleotides read TGTGCCAGTAGTGACATGACAGGGGCAAACTACGAGCAGTACTTC. Its translation: CASSDMTGANYEQYF.

The rearrangement uses TRBV3-1 (or the pseudogene TRBV3-2) and TRBJ2-7; unclear D gene. The V end lost 3 bases, the J end lost 6 bases, and 9 bases lay between the germline ends. In germline, CDR1 is LGHDT, CDR2 YNNKEL (reference sequence). The CDR3 runs 12 residues. The CDR3 DNA reads as TGTGCCAGCAGCCAGTCCGGCGGCGAGCAGTACTTC. This encodes CASSQSGGEQYF.

This clone was seen a handful of times. The rearrangement links TRBV29-1 to TRBJ1-1; tentatively, D is TRBD1 (5 bases). Germline CDR1 and CDR2: SQVTM and ANQGSEA. Deletions cut 7 bases from V and 0 bases from J, with 12 bases between. The CDR3 has 13 residues. DNA for the CDR3: TGCAGCGCTCTGAAGGGGATGAACACTGAAGCTTTCTTT. Translation: CSALKGMNTEAFF.

This chain joins TRBV15 and TRBJ1-5, with 7 positions matching TRBD1. The trim removed 1 base at V and 6 bases at J, leaving 6 bases unmatched. CDR1 and CDR2 (germline): LNHNV, YYDKDF (reference sequence). This CDR3 spans 15 amino acids. The CDR3 DNA follows: TGTGCCACCAGCAGAGTAGGGTCAGGGGGTCAGCCCCAGCATTTT. This sequence encodes CATSRVGSGGQPQHF.

The chain carries TRBV11-3 and TRBJ2-2; a weak D match, TRBD1 (6 bases). Per the germline V gene, CDR1 is SGHNT and CDR2 is YENEEA. The germline V and J ends were trimmed by 4 bases and 3 bases, with 18 bases remaining between them. This CDR3 is 17 amino acids long. This chain's CDR3 is CASSSDRPGADTGELFF. In DNA, the CDR3 is TGTGCCAGCAGCTCTGATCGTCCAGGGGCAGACACCGGGGAGCTGTTTTTT.

The rearrangement uses TRBV7-2 and TRBJ2-3; D is unresolved. Germline V gene data show CDR1 as SGHTA and CDR2 as FQGNSA. The CDR3 extends over 13 amino acids. Deletions cut 3 bases from V and 3 bases from J, with 7 bases between. The chain's CDR3 is CASSFGLTDTQYF. The DNA for the CDR3 is TGTGCCAGCAGCTTTGGGCTGACAGATACGCAGTATTTT.

This clone showed up just a few times. The V and J genes are TRBV2 and TRBJ1-2, with 7 bases lining up with TRBD1. CDR1 and CDR2 from the germline V gene are SNHLY and FYNNEI. Unmatched junction bases numbered 20, after V lost 5 bases and J lost 8 bases. There are 17 residues in the CDR3. The CDR3 region is CASSPGYARQGVVGYTF. The CDR3, as DNA: TGTGCCAGCAGTCCAGGGTACGCTCGGCAGGGGGTCGTGGGCTACACCTTC.

The V call is TRBV9, the J call TRBJ2-1, with D perhaps TRBD1 or TRBD2 (6 bases each). Germline-derived CDR1 and CDR2 are SGDLS and YYNGEE. The ends were cut back, 4 bases at V and 10 bases at J, with 15 bases in the middle. The length of the CDR3 is 13 residues. This CDR3 reads CASSLGGGGEQFF. For the CDR3, the DNA is TGTGCCAGCAGCCTAGGAGGGGGTGGGGAGCAGTTCTTC. Complete variable domain (other parts from reference TRBV9 and TRBJ2-1): DSGVTQTPKHLITATGQRVTLRCSPRSGDLSVYWYQQSLDQGLQFLIQYYNGEERAKGNILERFSAQQFPDLHSELNLSSLELGDSALYFCASSLGGGGEQFFGPGTRLTVL.

The rearrangement links TRBV29-1 to TRBJ2-3, with D perhaps TRBD2 (6 bases). V was clipped by 4 bases and J by 0 bases, with 17 bases between them. From germline, CDR1 is SQVTM and CDR2 ANQGSEA. The CDR3 is made up of 16 amino acids. The CDR3 loop reads CSVVFLMSGSTDTQYF. The CDR3 nucleotides read TGCAGCGTTGTTTTTCTTATGAGCGGGAGCACAGATACGCAGTATTTT.

The chain uses TRBV5-4 and TRBJ2-1; no clear D gene. V lost 4 bases and J 9 bases, leaving 8 bases between the germline ends. This CDR3 region has 11 residues. Germline loops: CDR1 SGHNT, CDR2 YYREEE (reference sequence). The CDR3 sequence is CASSATGEQFF. The CDR3 DNA reads TGTGCCAGCAGCGCGACGGGTGAGCAGTTCTTC.

The chain links TRBV19 to TRBJ2-5, with 9 bases aligning to TRBD2. Trimming took 3 bases from V and 2 from J; bases not matched to a gene: 4. The germline gives CDR1 LNHDA, CDR2 SQIVND (reference sequence). The CDR3 totals 15 residues. This CDR3 is CASSIWAGGQETQYF. Written as DNA, the CDR3 is TGTGCCAGTAGTATCTGGGCGGGAGGGCAAGAGACCCAGTACTTC. Looking up the rest from reference TRBV19 and TRBJ2-5 gives the full variable domain: DGGITQSPKYLFRKEGQNVTLSCEQNLNHDAMYWYRQDPGQGLRLIYYSQIVNDFQKGDIAEGYSVSREKKESFPLTVTSAQKNPTAFYLCASSIWAGGQETQYFGPGTRLLVL.

The chain combines TRBV20-1 with TRBJ1-3; D possibly corresponds to TRBD1 (6 bases). V lost 3 bases and J lost 4, with 13 bases in between. The CDR3 loop spans 14 amino acids. Per germline, CDR1 DFQATT and CDR2 SNEGSKA (reference sequence). The CDR3 DNA follows: TGCAGTGCTAGTCTGGGGGGCCAGGGAAACACCATATATTTT. Its protein is CSASLGGQGNTIYF.

The CDR3 bases are TGTGCCAGCAGCTTGGTTGGGACTACATACAATGAGCAGTTCTTC. It is translated as CASSLVGTTYNEQFF. This chain uses TRBV5-5 with TRBJ2-1; the match to TRBD2 covers 7 bases. J was trimmed by 4 bases and V by 0 bases; bases with no gene match: 4. Germline assignment: CDR1 SGHKS and CDR2 YYEKEE (reference sequence). This CDR3 contains 15 residues.

This clone has a single count. The V and J genes are TRBV5-1 and TRBJ2-2, with 8 bases identical to TRBD1. J lost 7 bases, V lost 0 bases, and 5 bases had no gene match. The CDR3 loop spans 15 amino acids. Germline V CDR1 and CDR2: SGHRS, YFSETQ. The CDR3 is CASSLVQGASGELFF. The DNA of the CDR3 is TGCGCCAGCAGCTTGGTTCAGGGGGCAAGCGGGGAGCTGTTTTTT.

The chain employs TRBV18 and TRBJ2-5, with a tentative D call TRBD1 (5 bases). Trimming shortened V by 5 bases and J by 0 bases, and 22 bases separated the two germline ends. The CDR3 totals 18 residues. From germline, CDR1 is KGHSH and CDR2 LQKENI. CDR3 region: CASSSKDIQVQYQETQYF. The CDR3 DNA reads as TGTGCCAGCTCATCAAAAGACATACAGGTCCAGTACCAAGAGACCCAGTACTTC.

V is TRBV9 and J is TRBJ1-5, with 10 bases lining up with TRBD1. Germline assignment: CDR1 SGDLS and CDR2 YYNGEE. V gave up 3 bases and J gave up 6 bases; unmatched junction bases: 3. The CDR3 runs 14 residues. CDR3 protein: CASSAGTGAQPQHF. The CDR3 coding sequence is TGTGCCAGCAGCGCCGGGACAGGGGCTCAGCCCCAGCATTTT.

This sequence joins TRBV28 and TRBJ2-7, with 12 bases identical to TRBD2. The length of the CDR3 is 15 residues. V shed 6 bases and J 5 bases; nucleotides not matched to a gene: 8. Germline loops: CDR1 MDHEN, CDR2 SYDVKM. The CDR3 sequence is CASRETSGSGHEQYF. CDR3 coding DNA: TGTGCCAGCAGGGAGACTAGCGGGAGTGGCCACGAGCAGTACTTC.

The V gene is TRBV4-3, the J gene TRBJ2-7, with 7 positions matching TRBD1. CDR3 length equals 15 residues. J lost 6 bases, V lost 1 base, and 9 bases had no gene match. In germline, CDR1 is LGHNA, CDR2 YSLEER. The CDR3 DNA sequence: TGCGCCAGCAGCCAAGGGCCGGACAGGAGAGCCGAGCAGTACTTC. As protein: CASSQGPDRRAEQYF.

This chain joins TRBV12-3 or TRBV12-4 and TRBJ1-5; D not resolved. CDR3 length: 13 amino acids. Trimming cost V 7 bases and J 0 bases, with 7 bases left between them. The CDR3 is CASTIYSNQPQHF. As DNA, the CDR3 is TGTGCCAGCACCATTTATAGCAATCAGCCCCAGCATTTT.

This rearrangement joins TRBV5-1 to TRBJ2-1, with D hard to call. Per germline, CDR1 SGHRS and CDR2 YFSETQ. V dropped 0 bases and J dropped 0 bases, with 7 bases sitting between them. The CDR3 covers 15 residues. The CDR3 bases are TGCGCCAGCAGCTTGGGTAGCTCCTCCTACAATGAGCAGTTCTTC. Encoded protein: CASSLGSSSYNEQFF.

V and J are TRBV5-1 and TRBJ2-7; D remains unclear. The V end lost 0 bases, the J end lost 3 bases, and 7 bases lay between the germline ends. Germline values: CDR1 SGHRS, CDR2 YFSETQ. The CDR3 runs 13 residues. The CDR3 coding sequence is TGCGCCAGCAGCTTGGTCGCCAGCTACGAGCAGTACTTC. Its protein product is CASSLVASYEQYF. Combining the CDR3 with reference TRBV5-1 and TRBJ2-7 gives the whole variable domain KAGVTQTPRYLIKTRGQQVTLSCSPISGHRSVSWYQQTPGQGLQFLFEYFSETQRNKGNFPGRFSGRQFSNSRSEMNVSTLELGDSALYLCASSLVASYEQYFGPGTRLTVT.

For this clone: This specimen includes other DNA sequences encoding the same CDR3. The chain couples TRBV18 to TRBJ1-5, with TRBD1 as a possible D gene (6 bases). There are 13 residues in the CDR3. Germline V gene lookup returns CDR1 KGHSH and CDR2 LQKENI. V was clipped by 6 bases and J by 4 bases, with 10 bases between them. For the CDR3, the DNA is TGTGCCAGCTCGCCAGGGGAAAATCAGCCCCAGCATTTT. Encoded protein: CASSPGENQPQHF.

The chain has TRBV25-1 and TRBJ2-7, with D possibly matching TRBD1 (7 bases). Between the trimmed V and J ends, which lost 5 bases and 2 bases, there was a span of 16 bases. Germline CDR1 MGHDK, CDR2 SYGVNS. The CDR3 covers 15 residues. DNA of the CDR3: TGTGCCAGCAGTATGACAGGGTCGGGGGCCTACGAGCAGTACTTC. This gives the protein CASSMTGSGAYEQYF.

The count of this clone is one. J is TRBJ1-2 and V is TRBV15, with D possibly being TRBD1 (5 bases). The V gene's germline CDR1 is LNHNV and CDR2 YYDKDF (reference sequence). V lost 3 bases and J lost 0, with 14 bases in between. There are 16 residues in the CDR3. CDR3 amino acids: CATSRATGRTNYGYTF. The DNA for the CDR3 is TGTGCCACCAGCAGGGCAACGGGACGGACTAACTATGGCTACACCTTC.

This chain uses TRBV5-1 with TRBJ2-5; tentatively, D is TRBD1 (6 bases). The CDR3 is 15 amino acids. Trimming took 2 bases from V and 5 from J, leaving 16 bases between them. Germline values: CDR1 SGHRS, CDR2 YFSETQ. The CDR3 region has the DNA TGCGCCAGCAGCTTTTACAGGGAGCTGCGCGAGACCCAGTACTTC. Its protein is CASSFYRELRETQYF.